The next 9 T cell receptor beta chains were all read from a single sample in a study of human T cells and chemical hapten exposure. TCRdb recomputed calls from the RACE reads with MiXCR, one row per CDR3 protein. This sample carries under 100,000 distinct CDR3 sequences, 8.5% of them seen once, and the ten largest clones take 2% to 3%. The time point denotes: pre-sensitization, week 0. Treatment here: therapeutic diphenylcyclopropenone sensitization with weekly scalp DPC. This specimen was whole blood, taken in connection with sensitization to the hapten diphenylcyclopropenone (DPC). The receptor source for this set is a man between 40 and 49 years old with alopecia areata. Some clones in this sample may be carry-over from other donors' samples.

The chain links TRBV4-2 to TRBJ2-1; TRBD2 is a possible D gene (7 bases). The CDR3 is 11 amino acids. Per germline, CDR1 LGHNA and CDR2 YNFKEQ. V dropped 10 bases and J dropped 9 bases, with 13 bases sitting between them. The CDR3 DNA follows: TGTGCCACCGAGGGGGGGGGTGAGCAGTTCTTC. Translated: CATEGGGEQFF.

The rearrangement uses TRBV5-4 and TRBJ1-2; D gene uncertain. CDR3 length: 16 amino acids. Per the germline V gene, CDR1 is SGHNT and CDR2 is YYREEE (reference sequence). With 4 bases removed from V and 0 bases from J, the gap between germline ends came to 16 bases. CDR3 nucleotides: TGTGCCAGCAGCCCCCCACGATTCGGGGCTAACTATGGCTACACCTTC. It is translated as CASSPPRFGANYGYTF.

This clonotype was counted many times. This chain uses TRBV28 with TRBJ2-6; D is unresolved. Trimming took off 5 bases at V and 0 bases at J, with 8 bases between the two ends. In germline, CDR1 is MDHEN, CDR2 SYDVKM. The CDR3 length is 15 residues. The CDR3 DNA follows: TGTGCCAGCAGTGTCCGGCTCTCTGGGGCCAACGTCCTGACTTTC. Translation gives CASSVRLSGANVLTF. Filled out from reference TRBV28 and TRBJ2-6, the complete variable domain reads DVKVTQSSRYLVKRTGEKVFLECVQDMDHENMFWYRQDPGLGLRLIYFSYDVKMKEKGDIPEGYSVSREKKERFSLILESASTNQTSMYLCASSVRLSGANVLTFGAGSRLTVL.

The chain recombines TRBV7-3 with TRBJ2-5; 8 nucleotides match TRBD2. The CDR3 loop spans 14 amino acids. Germline assignment: CDR1 SGHTA and CDR2 FQGTGA. Unmatched junction bases numbered 7, after V lost 5 bases and J lost 5 bases. CDR3 in amino acids: CASSQTGGYETQYF. The CDR3 coding sequence is TGTGCCAGCAGCCAAACGGGGGGGTACGAGACCCAGTACTTC.

This chain joins TRBV12-1 and TRBJ2-7; the table's D call TRBD1 went unverified against the DNA. TRBV12-1 is reported as a pseudogene. This CDR3 has 13 residues. In nucleotides, the CDR3 is TGTGCCAGCTTCCGGGACAGGGGACACGAGCAGTACTTC. Translating gives CASFRDRGHEQYF.

V gene TRBV20-1 combines with J gene TRBJ1-5, with 7 bases identical to TRBD1. The CDR3 runs to 14 residues. V trimming: 6 bases; J trimming: 6 bases; junction bases outside the gene matches: 11. CDR1 and CDR2 from the germline V gene are DFQATT and SNEGSKA (reference sequence). The CDR3 DNA is TGCAGTGCCCCGATAAACAGGGGTGGTCAGCCCCAGCATTTT. Translated: CSAPINRGGQPQHF.

This clonotype was detected only a few times. This chain uses TRBV3-1 with TRBJ2-3; 7 bases are a match to TRBD2. The CDR3 has 16 amino acids. Germline loops: CDR1 LGHDT, CDR2 YNNKEL (reference sequence). V was pared by 2 bases and J by 2 bases, with 7 bases of the junction left unmatched. In DNA form, the CDR3 reads TGTGCCAGCAGCCAATACGGGACTACTAACACAGATACGCAGTATTTT. This translates into CASSQYGTTNTDTQYF.

This clonotype was recorded a few times. V usage is TRBV7-2 and J usage is TRBJ2-3; maybe TRBD2 (6 bases). Germline V CDR1 and CDR2: SGHTA, FQGNSA. V gave up 2 bases and J gave up 2 bases, with 14 bases separating them. The CDR3 length is 16 residues. CDR3 in DNA: TGTGCCAGCAGCTTAACGCTCGGACTAAACACAGATACGCAGTATTTT. It codes for CASSLTLGLNTDTQYF.

The chain employs TRBV7-2 and TRBJ2-1; 11 bases align to TRBD1. Germline trimming cut 5 bases from V and 7 bases from J; bases unmatched to any gene: 1. Looked up from germline, CDR1 is SGHTA and CDR2 is FQGNSA. The CDR3 is made up of 13 amino acids. Written as DNA, the CDR3 is TGTGCCAGCAGCGGACAGGGGGCTAATGAGCAGTTCTTC. Protein sequence: CASSGQGANEQFF.